The 19 T cell receptor beta chains reported below all come from one sample, sequenced in a study of CD8 T cells in ankylosing spondylitis. Each CDR3 protein gets one entry after TCRdb re-called the 5' RACE reads with MiXCR. The sample lists some 840,000 distinct CDR3 sequences, roughly 10% occurring once. Study-wide results and limits: Several highly homologous variants made up a TCR beta motif, and this motif appeared characteristic of ankylosing spondylitis blood.

What these receptors recognize is not known. The sequenced material came from blood, either unsorted or a sorted T cell fraction (not recorded which). These receptors originate from a male donor with ankylosing spondylitis.

This clonotype came up a few times. V and J are TRBV7-9 and TRBJ2-6; D is undetermined. The V end lost 2 bases, the J end lost 0 bases, and 8 bases lay between the germline ends. The CDR3 is 16 residues long. Per germline, CDR1 SEHNR and CDR2 FQNEAQ (reference sequence). CDR3 loop: CASSLIGRSGANVLTF. The CDR3 coding sequence is TGTGCCAGCAGCTTAATTGGCCGCTCTGGGGCCAACGTCCTGACTTTC.

The table lists this clonotype with a few counts. The V and J genes are TRBV11-2 and TRBJ2-1; D might be TRBD2 (5 bases). The CDR3 is made up of 14 amino acids. From germline, CDR1 is SGHAT and CDR2 FQNNGV. Trimming left V 3 bases short and J 3 bases short, with 9 bases between. CDR3 in amino acids: CASSFRRDYNEQFF. The CDR3 DNA sequence: TGTGCCAGCAGCTTTCGCCGGGACTACAATGAGCAGTTCTTC.

This clonotype occurred many times. The genes are TRBV5-1 and TRBJ2-7; D is perhaps TRBD2 (5 bases). The CDR3 contains 14 residues. Germline V lookup: CDR1 SGHRS, CDR2 YFSETQ. Trimming took off 0 bases at V and 5 bases at J, with 12 bases between the two ends. The CDR3 coding sequence is TGCGCCAGCAGCTTGGGCCCGAACGGGAACGAGCAGTACTTC. It yields the protein CASSLGPNGNEQYF.

The chain links TRBV6-6 to TRBJ1-2; 8 bases are shared with TRBD1. CDR3 length equals 13 residues. V lost 7 bases to trimming and J lost 8 bases; unmatched junction nucleotides: 9. Germline-derived CDR1 and CDR2 are MNHNY and SVGAGI (reference sequence). CDR3 nucleotide sequence: TGTGCCAGCACCCAACAGGGGGTTGTGGGCTACACCTTC. It specifies CASTQQGVVGYTF.

This clonotype was detected a few times. The J gene is TRBJ1-4, the V gene TRBV7-2; TRBD1 aligns across 8 bases. The CDR3 is 15 residues long. Germline values: CDR1 SGHTA, CDR2 FQGNSA. With V trimmed by 5 bases and J by 8 bases, 10 bases remained unmatched. The CDR3 DNA reads as TGTGCCAGCAGCCCCTGGGGCAGGGGGCAAGAAAAACTGTTTTTT. This codes for CASSPWGRGQEKLFF.

Worth noting for this clonotype: Germline and junction disagree at one end, which may indicate a read error. The chain employs TRBV29-1 and TRBJ1-4; the D is unclear. The CDR3 has 10 residues. Germline V gene lookup returns CDR1 SQVTM and CDR2 ANQGSEA. The CDR3 here is CSATNEKLFF. DNA for the CDR3: TGCAGCGCAACGAATGAAAAACTGTTTTTT.

This chain uses TRBV7-9 with TRBJ1-1; TRBD1 aligns across 7 bases. The CDR3 sequence is 13 residues long. Germline V gene lookup returns CDR1 SEHNR and CDR2 FQNEAQ (reference sequence). Unmatched junction bases numbered 3, after V lost 3 bases and J lost 5 bases. The CDR3 sequence is CASSLEGATEAFF. The CDR3 DNA is TGTGCCAGCAGCTTGGAGGGGGCGACTGAAGCTTTCTTT.

A few counts support this clonotype. This sequence joins TRBV6-2 or TRBV6-3 and TRBJ1-2; 8 bases match TRBD1. The trim removed 10 bases at V and 7 bases at J, leaving 5 bases unmatched. Germline CDR1 MNHEY, CDR2 SVGEGT. CDR3 length equals 11 residues. Written as DNA, the CDR3 is TGTGCCACCGGACAGGGAGCTGGCTACACCTTC. It codes for CATGQGAGYTF.

This clonotype was observed a few times. The J gene is TRBJ2-1, the V gene TRBV20-1, with D unresolved. The CDR3 runs to 11 residues. Trimming took 1 base from V and 9 from J, leaving 7 bases between them. The germline CDR1 and CDR2 sequences are DFQATT and SNEGSKA (reference sequence). The CDR3 DNA follows: TGCAGTGCTAGAGCGTCGGGTGAGCAGTTCTTC. It translates to CSARASGEQFF.

The chain is built from TRBV7-9 and TRBJ2-2; D might be TRBD1 (6 bases). Trimming pared 8 bases from V and 2 bases from J, leaving 15 bases between. The CDR3 is made up of 15 amino acids. Germline V gives CDR1 SEHNR, CDR2 FQNEAQ (reference sequence). The CDR3 region has the DNA TGTGCCAGCCCAGGACCGGACAGAAACACCGGGGAGCTGTTTTTT. It codes for CASPGPDRNTGELFF.

The chain is built from TRBV4-2 and TRBJ2-3, with D perhaps TRBD2 (6 bases). Germline V lookup: CDR1 LGHNA, CDR2 YNFKEQ. This CDR3 is built from 16 residues. V was trimmed by 3 bases and J by 1 base, leaving 14 bases between them. In DNA form, the CDR3 reads TGTGCCAGCAGCCAGGGACTCACCCATGGCACAGATACGCAGTATTTT. It codes for CASSQGLTHGTDTQYF.

J is TRBJ1-5 and V is TRBV28; D perhaps matches TRBD1 (6 bases). This CDR3 has 14 amino acids. Germline CDR1 reads MDHEN; CDR2 reads SYDVKM. V was clipped by 6 bases and J by 1 base, with 10 bases between them. The CDR3 DNA is TGTGCCAGCAGGAGGGACAACAGCAATCAGCCCCAGCATTTT. Translating gives CASRRDNSNQPQHF.

The chain's CDR3 is CASSQDALLAGHEQYF. CDR3 coding DNA: TGTGCCAGCAGCCAAGACGCGTTACTAGCGGGACACGAGCAGTACTTC. The chain couples TRBV4-2 to TRBJ2-7; TRBD2 agrees at 10 bases. The CDR3 has 16 amino acids. From germline, CDR1 is LGHNA and CDR2 YNFKEQ. V was clipped by 0 bases and J by 5 bases; unmatched bases: 7.

The CDR3 protein is CASSEYEGLNTIYF. The CDR3 nucleotides read TGTGCCAGCAGTGAATATGAGGGACTAAACACCATATATTTT. The chain is built from TRBV25-1 and TRBJ1-3, with a tentative D call TRBD1 (5 bases). V gave up 0 bases and J gave up 6 bases, with 9 bases separating them. The CDR3 covers 14 residues. Germline V gene data show CDR1 as MGHDK and CDR2 as SYGVNS.

V usage is TRBV6-1 and J usage is TRBJ1-4, with D perhaps TRBD1 (5 bases). The CDR3 is made up of 14 amino acids. Trimming shortened V by 5 bases and J by 3 bases, and 10 bases separated the two germline ends. Germline V gene data show CDR1 as MNHNS and CDR2 as SASEGT. CDR3 nucleotide sequence: TGTGCCAGCAGTCCAGGGCGGCCTAATGAAAAACTGTTTTTT. Amino acid sequence: CASSPGRPNEKLFF.

This clonotype was picked up many times. The chain couples TRBV5-1 to TRBJ2-3; the D is unclear. V shed 3 bases and J shed 0 bases, with 8 bases lying between them. CDR3 length: 14 amino acids. In germline, CDR1 is SGHRS, CDR2 YFSETQ. The CDR3 here is CASSWTVSTDTQYF. The CDR3 nucleotides read TGCGCCAGCAGCTGGACGGTGAGCACAGATACGCAGTATTTT.

The V gene is TRBV20-1, the J gene TRBJ2-5; D is unresolved. The CDR3 loop spans 13 amino acids. Germline loops: CDR1 DFQATT, CDR2 SNEGSKA (reference sequence). V gave up 0 bases and J gave up 4 bases, with 9 bases separating them. CDR3 coding DNA: TGCAGTGCTAGAGACCCCATTAGAGAGACCCAGTACTTC. Protein: CSARDPIRETQYF.

This clonotype was observed a handful of times. CDR3 in DNA: TGTGCCAGCTCACTACAACAGGGGGCTACCTCCTACGAGCAGTACTTC. Encoded protein: CASSLQQGATSYEQYF. The chain links TRBV18 to TRBJ2-7; TRBD1 matches 9 bases. The junction had 7 bases not matched to a gene; V was cut back by 4 bases and J by 0 bases. Germline loops: CDR1 KGHSH, CDR2 LQKENI. The CDR3 length is 16 residues.

The chain couples TRBV6-4 to TRBJ2-2; D is undetermined. V gave up 7 bases and J gave up 7 bases, with 13 bases separating them. The V gene's germline CDR1 is MRHNA and CDR2 SNTAGT. This CDR3 spans 13 amino acids. CDR3 nucleotides: TGTGCCAGCACTGGCACCCAAGACGGGGAGCTGTTTTTT. Protein: CASTGTQDGELFF.